These 15 T cell receptor beta chains share one sample of origin, sequenced in a study of OX40 agonist ivuxolimab in advanced cancers. Assay: immunoSEQ multiplex PCR; the TCRdb copy retains only in-frame clones and omits some. The sample holds 60,000 to 85,000 clones, approximately 83% seen once. Specimen: CD4+ or CD8+ T cells sorted from blood, collected in a trial of the OX40 agonist ivuxolimab. These receptors originate from an adult with an advanced solid tumor such as melanoma, head and neck, liver or kidney cancer.

Note on this clone: At one end, the junction sequence differs from germline, possibly due to a read error. V gene TRBV5-6 combines with J gene TRBJ2-5, with TRBD1 as a possible D gene (6 bases). CDR3 length: 15 amino acids. Germline-derived CDR1 and CDR2 are SGHDT and YYEEEE. The CDR3 loop reads CASSFGQRPREAQYF. For the CDR3, the DNA is TGTGCCAGCAGCTTCGGACAGAGGCCAAGAGAGGCCCAGTACTTC.

This CDR3 reads CASSLGGRGETQYF. The CDR3 DNA is TGTGCCAGCAGCCTCGGGGGCAGGGGGGAGACCCAGTACTTC. The V call is TRBV7-9, the J call TRBJ2-5; possibly TRBD1 for D (7 bases). Trimming removed 5 bases at V and 5 bases at J, with 15 bases between. The CDR3 runs to 14 residues. CDR1 and CDR2 (germline): SEHNR, FQNEAQ (reference sequence).

This chain links TRBV7-8 with TRBJ2-7; D may be TRBD1 (6 bases). The germline V and J ends were trimmed by 0 bases and 3 bases, with 6 bases remaining between them. From germline, CDR1 is SGHVS and CDR2 FQNEAQ. The CDR3 contains 13 residues. CDR3 DNA sequence: TGTGCCAGCAGCTTAGCAGGGGGCTACGAGCAGTACTTC. Amino acid sequence: CASSLAGGYEQYF.

This chain links TRBV4-1 with TRBJ1-6; 7 positions agree with TRBD1. In germline, CDR1 is MGHRA, CDR2 YSYEKL. V dropped 4 bases and J dropped 0; count of bases not matched to a gene: 9. The CDR3 sequence is 18 residues long. The CDR3 region is CASSPGQSLSSYNSPLHF. The CDR3 coding sequence is TGCGCCAGCAGCCCGGGACAGTCTTTAAGCTCCTATAATTCACCCCTCCACTTT.

This chain joins TRBV7-9 and TRBJ2-1; 8 bases fit TRBD2. CDR3 length: 15 amino acids. The germline V gene has CDR1 SEHNR and CDR2 FQNEAQ (reference sequence). V shed 6 bases and J 5 bases; nucleotides not matched to a gene: 9. CDR3 DNA sequence: TGTGCCAGCAGATCGGGGGGGCCGACGAACAATGAGCAGTTCTTC. This sequence encodes CASRSGGPTNNEQFF.

The chain joins TRBV7-9 to TRBJ2-2; 9 nucleotides align to TRBD2. Unmatched junction bases numbered 2, after V lost 6 bases and J lost 3 bases. The CDR3 totals 14 residues. Germline V gives CDR1 SEHNR, CDR2 FQNEAQ (reference sequence). The CDR3: CASRRTSDTGELFF. As DNA, the CDR3 is TGTGCCAGCAGAAGGACTAGCGACACCGGGGAGCTGTTTTTT.

This clone has just one count. The chain carries TRBV28 and TRBJ1-6; D call uncertain. This CDR3 region has 10 residues. Looked up from germline, CDR1 is MDHEN and CDR2 is SYDVKM. Trimming took off 9 bases at V and 12 bases at J, with 9 bases between the two ends. The CDR3 loop is CASGVGPLHF. In DNA form, the CDR3 reads TGTGCCAGTGGCGTGGGACCCCTCCACTTT.

The chain couples TRBV7-2 to TRBJ2-4; 10 nucleotides align to TRBD1. The J segment lost 6 bases and the V segment lost 1 base, leaving 3 bases of the junction unmatched. CDR3 size: 15 residues. CDR1 and CDR2 (germline): SGHTA, FQGNSA. CDR3 region: CASSLGGTGANIQYF. The DNA for the CDR3 is TGTGCCAGCAGCTTAGGGGGGACAGGGGCAAACATTCAGTACTTC. Full variable domain (remainder filled in from reference TRBV7-2 and TRBJ2-4): GAGVSQSPSNKVTEKGKDVELRCDPISGHTALYWYRQSLGQGLEFLIYFQGNSAPDKSGLPSDRFSAERTGGSVSTLTIQRTQQEDSAVYLCASSLGGTGANIQYFGAGTRLSVL.

The J gene is TRBJ1-1, the V gene TRBV5-6; TRBD1 matches 10 bases. Trimming took 4 bases from V and 3 from J; bases not matched to a gene: 6. The CDR3 totals 15 residues. Germline-derived CDR1 and CDR2 are SGHDT and YYEEEE. The chain's CDR3 is CASSLGDRGDTEAFF. The CDR3 coding sequence is TGTGCCAGCAGCCTCGGGGACAGGGGAGACACTGAAGCTTTCTTT. Based on the CDR3 plus reference TRBV5-6 and TRBJ1-1, the full variable domain is DAGVTQSPTHLIKTRGQQVTLRCSPKSGHDTVSWYQQALGQGPQFIFQYYEEEERQRGNFPDRFSGHQFPNYSSELNVNALLLGDSALYLCASSLGDRGDTEAFFGQGTRLTVV.

This clone was detected only a few times. The chain carries TRBV29-1 and TRBJ1-1, with TRBD1 matching over 11 bases. Trimming removed 7 bases from V and 0 bases from J; junction bases left unmatched: 10. The germline V gene has CDR1 SQVTM and CDR2 ANQGSEA. The CDR3 consists of 16 residues. The CDR3 loop is CSARSGTGGMNTEAFF. The CDR3 DNA reads TGCAGCGCTCGATCCGGGACAGGGGGTATGAACACTGAAGCTTTCTTT.

The CDR3 region has the DNA TGCGCCAGCACCCGCGGGCCCGGCGGGAGCTACGAGCAGTACTTC. It codes for CASTRGPGGSYEQYF. The chain recombines TRBV4-1 with TRBJ2-7, with 7 bases fitting TRBD2. The CDR3 length is 15 residues. J gave up 3 bases and V 7 bases, and 12 bases lay outside the gene matches. Germline CDR1 and CDR2: MGHRA and YSYEKL.

The V gene is TRBV10-3, the J gene TRBJ2-3; D is unresolved. The V and J ends lost 7 bases and 7 bases respectively, with 9 bases between them. This CDR3 comprises 11 residues. Germline V lookup: CDR1 ENHRY, CDR2 SYGVKD. CDR3 sequence: CAITTANTQYF. The CDR3 bases are TGTGCCATCACCACCGCAAATACGCAGTATTTT.

This rearrangement joins TRBV7-8 to TRBJ2-7, with a tentative D call TRBD1 (6 bases). V was trimmed by 3 bases and J by 4 bases, leaving 10 bases between them. The CDR3 is made up of 13 amino acids. Germline lookup yields CDR1 SGHVS and CDR2 FQNEAQ. CDR3 nucleotides: TGTGCCAGCAGCTTGGACAGTCCGTACGAGCAGTACTTC. It specifies CASSLDSPYEQYF.

This chain uses TRBV7-2 with TRBJ2-2; no definite D call. V was cut by 5 bases and J by 7 bases, with 17 bases left in between. CDR3 length: 15 amino acids. Germline V gene data show CDR1 as SGHTA and CDR2 as FQGNSA. The CDR3 region is CASSQRSVVDGELFF. The CDR3 DNA reads as TGTGCCAGCAGCCAAAGGTCGGTCGTAGACGGGGAGCTGTTTTTT.

This chain links TRBV7-6 with TRBJ2-5; 10 nucleotides match TRBD2. V was pared by 2 bases and J by 4 bases, with 4 bases of the junction left unmatched. CDR3 length: 15 amino acids. CDR1 and CDR2 from the germline V gene are SGHVS and FNYEAQ. CDR3 DNA: TGTGCCAGCAGCTTATCAGCGGGGGGGCTAGAGACCCAGTACTTC. Translated, it gives CASSLSAGGLETQYF. The full variable domain, rest sourced from reference TRBV7-6 and TRBJ2-5, is GAGVSQSPRYKVTKRGQDVALRCDPISGHVSLYWYRQALGQGPEFLTYFNYEAQQDKSGLPNDRFSAERPEGSISTLTIQRTEQRDSAMYRCASSLSAGGLETQYFGPGTRLLVL.